This T cell receptor (beta chain) comes out of a study of blood T cell repertoires in COVID-19. Study context: The cDNA or gDNA used as material had been derived from T cells, B-cell-depleted T cells, or PBMCs.

The table came from immunoSEQ multiplex PCR; TCRdb's copy has only in-frame clones and leaves some out. Among more than 110,000 clones, 75% to 90% were seen once, and the ten largest hold over 35%. The sequenced material came from peripheral blood. The source of this sequence is a human donor in a cohort sampled during active COVID-19.

The CDR3 sequence: CASTLRQAGANVLTF. CDR3 DNA sequence: TGTGCCAGCACCCTACGGCAGGCTGGGGCCAACGTCCTGACTTTC. The chain combines TRBV11-3 with TRBJ2-6; D call uncertain. Trimming pared 7 bases from V and 2 bases from J, leaving 12 bases between. Germline-derived CDR1 and CDR2 are SGHNT and YENEEA. The CDR3 consists of 15 residues.